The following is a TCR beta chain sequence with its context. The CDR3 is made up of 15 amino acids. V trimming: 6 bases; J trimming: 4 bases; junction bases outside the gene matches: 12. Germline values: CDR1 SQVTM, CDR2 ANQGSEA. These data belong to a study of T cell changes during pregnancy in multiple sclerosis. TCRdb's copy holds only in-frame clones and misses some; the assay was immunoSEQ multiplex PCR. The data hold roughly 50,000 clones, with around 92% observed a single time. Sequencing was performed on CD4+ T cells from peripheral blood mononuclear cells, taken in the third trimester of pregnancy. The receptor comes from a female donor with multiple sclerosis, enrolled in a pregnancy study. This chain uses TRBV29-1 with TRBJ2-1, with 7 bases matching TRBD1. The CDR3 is CSVRPGQALYNEQFF. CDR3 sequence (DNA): TGCAGCGTGAGACCCGGACAGGCCCTTTACAATGAGCAGTTCTTC.